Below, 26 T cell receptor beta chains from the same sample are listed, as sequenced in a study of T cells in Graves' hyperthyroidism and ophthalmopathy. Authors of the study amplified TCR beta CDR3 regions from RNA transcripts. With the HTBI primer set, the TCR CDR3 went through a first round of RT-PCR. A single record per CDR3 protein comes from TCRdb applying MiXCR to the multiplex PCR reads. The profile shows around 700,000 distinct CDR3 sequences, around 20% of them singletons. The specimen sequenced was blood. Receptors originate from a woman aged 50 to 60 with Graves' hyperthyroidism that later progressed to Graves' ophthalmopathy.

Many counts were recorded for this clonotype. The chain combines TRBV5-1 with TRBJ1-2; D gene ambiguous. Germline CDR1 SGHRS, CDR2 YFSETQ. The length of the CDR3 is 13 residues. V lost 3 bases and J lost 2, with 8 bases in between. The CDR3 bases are TGCGCCAGCAGCTCTACGATAAACTATGGCTACACCTTC. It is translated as CASSSTINYGYTF.

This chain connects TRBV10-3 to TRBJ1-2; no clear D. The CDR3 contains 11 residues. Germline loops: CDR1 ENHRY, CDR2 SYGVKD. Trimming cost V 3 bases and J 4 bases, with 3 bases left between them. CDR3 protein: CAISDGYGYTF. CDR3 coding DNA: TGTGCCATCAGTGATGGCTATGGCTACACCTTC.

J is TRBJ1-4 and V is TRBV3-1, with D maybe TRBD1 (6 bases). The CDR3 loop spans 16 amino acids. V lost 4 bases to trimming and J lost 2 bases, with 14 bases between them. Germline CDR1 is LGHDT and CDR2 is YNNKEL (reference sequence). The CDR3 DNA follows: TGTGCCAGCAGCCCCTACGGGGGGGCGACTAATGAAAAACTGTTTTTT. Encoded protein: CASSPYGGATNEKLFF.

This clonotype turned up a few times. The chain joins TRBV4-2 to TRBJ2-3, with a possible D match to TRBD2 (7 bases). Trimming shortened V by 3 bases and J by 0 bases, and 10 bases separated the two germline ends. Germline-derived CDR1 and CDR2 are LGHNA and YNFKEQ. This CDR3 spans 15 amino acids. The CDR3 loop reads CASSHGGGSTDTQYF. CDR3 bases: TGTGCCAGCAGCCATGGGGGGGGCAGCACAGATACGCAGTATTTT.

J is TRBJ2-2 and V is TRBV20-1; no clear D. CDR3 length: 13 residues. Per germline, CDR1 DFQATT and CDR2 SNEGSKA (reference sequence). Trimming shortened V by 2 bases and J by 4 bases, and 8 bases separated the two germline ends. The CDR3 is CSARPTATGELFF. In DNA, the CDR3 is TGCAGTGCTAGACCCACGGCCACCGGGGAGCTGTTTTTT.

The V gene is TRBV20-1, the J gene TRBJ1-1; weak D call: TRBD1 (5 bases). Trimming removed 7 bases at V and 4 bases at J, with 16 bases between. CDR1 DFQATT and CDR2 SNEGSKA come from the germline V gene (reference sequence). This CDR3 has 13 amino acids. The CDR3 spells CSVFEQVPTEAFF. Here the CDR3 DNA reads TGCAGTGTCTTCGAACAGGTCCCCACTGAAGCTTTCTTT.

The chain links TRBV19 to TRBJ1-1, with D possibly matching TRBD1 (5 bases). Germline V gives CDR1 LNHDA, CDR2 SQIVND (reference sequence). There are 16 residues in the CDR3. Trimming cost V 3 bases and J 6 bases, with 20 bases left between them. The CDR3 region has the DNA TGTGCCAGTAGTATCGCCTTTGTGGGGCAAGTCCCTGAAGCTTTCTTT. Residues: CASSIAFVGQVPEAFF.

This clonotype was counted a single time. The CDR3 DNA sequence: TGTGCCAGCAGCTGGGGACCGACCATAGAGACCCAGTACTTC. This codes for CASSWGPTIETQYF. The chain uses TRBV28 and TRBJ2-5, with D tentatively TRBD1 or TRBD2 (5 bases each). The V and J ends lost 6 bases and 4 bases respectively, with 15 bases between them. This CDR3 is built from 14 residues. The germline CDR1 and CDR2 sequences are MDHEN and SYDVKM.

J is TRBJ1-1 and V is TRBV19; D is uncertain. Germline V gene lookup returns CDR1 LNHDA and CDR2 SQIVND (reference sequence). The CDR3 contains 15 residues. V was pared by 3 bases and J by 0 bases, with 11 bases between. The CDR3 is CASSIMAVMNTEAFF. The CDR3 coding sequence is TGTGCCAGTAGTATTATGGCGGTGATGAACACTGAAGCTTTCTTT. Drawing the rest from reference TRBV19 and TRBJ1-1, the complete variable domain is DGGITQSPKYLFRKEGQNVTLSCEQNLNHDAMYWYRQDPGQGLRLIYYSQIVNDFQKGDIAEGYSVSREKKESFPLTVTSAQKNPTAFYLCASSIMAVMNTEAFFGQGTRLTVV.

CDR3 in DNA: TGTGCCAGCAGCCCCGGGAGGTTCAGAACCGGGGAGCTGTTTTTT. Translating it yields CASSPGRFRTGELFF. V is TRBV27 and J is TRBJ2-2; 7 bases are shared with TRBD2. CDR3 size: 15 residues. The V and J ends lost 6 bases and 5 bases, in that order; junction bases with no gene match: 9. The germline V gene encodes CDR1 MNHEY and CDR2 SMNVEV (reference sequence).

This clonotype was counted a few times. As DNA, the CDR3 is TGCAGTGCTAGAGACCAACCCTACGAGCAGTACTTC. Translating it yields CSARDQPYEQYF. V and J are TRBV20-1 and TRBJ2-7, with unresolved D. Germline V CDR1 and CDR2: DFQATT, SNEGSKA (reference sequence). The length of the CDR3 is 12 residues. Trimming stripped 0 bases from V and 2 bases from J, with 5 bases between.

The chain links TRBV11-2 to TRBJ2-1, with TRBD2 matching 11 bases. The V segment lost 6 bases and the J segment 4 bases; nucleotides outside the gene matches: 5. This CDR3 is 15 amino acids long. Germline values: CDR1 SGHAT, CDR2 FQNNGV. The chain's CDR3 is CASRASGGSYNEQFF. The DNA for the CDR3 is TGTGCCAGCAGGGCTAGCGGGGGGTCATACAATGAGCAGTTCTTC.

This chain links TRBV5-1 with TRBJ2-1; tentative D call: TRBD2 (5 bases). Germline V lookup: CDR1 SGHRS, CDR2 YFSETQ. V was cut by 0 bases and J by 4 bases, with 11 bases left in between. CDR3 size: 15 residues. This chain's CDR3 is CASSLVEGPYNEQFF. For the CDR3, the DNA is TGCGCCAGCAGCTTGGTAGAGGGCCCTTACAATGAGCAGTTCTTC.

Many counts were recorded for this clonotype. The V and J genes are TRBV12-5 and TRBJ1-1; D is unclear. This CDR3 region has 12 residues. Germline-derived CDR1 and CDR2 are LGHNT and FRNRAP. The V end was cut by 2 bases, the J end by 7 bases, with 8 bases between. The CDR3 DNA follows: TGTGCTAGTGGTTTGCGTCGGGGTGAAGCTTTCTTT. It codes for CASGLRRGEAFF. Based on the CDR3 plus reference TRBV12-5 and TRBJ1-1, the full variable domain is DARVTQTPRHKVTEMGQEVTMRCQPILGHNTVFWYRQTMMQGLELLAYFRNRAPLDDSGMPKDRFSAEMPDATLATLKIQPSEPRDSAVYFCASGLRRGEAFFGQGTRLTVV.

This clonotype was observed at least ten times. CDR3 DNA: TGTGCCAGCAGGGAACAGCGCCTGAACACTGAAGCTTTCTTT. Translating it yields CASREQRLNTEAFF. The chain is built from TRBV2 and TRBJ1-1, with D hard to call. V lost 6 bases and J 0 bases, leaving 11 bases between the germline ends. The CDR3 extends over 14 amino acids. Germline assignment: CDR1 SNHLY and CDR2 FYNNEI.

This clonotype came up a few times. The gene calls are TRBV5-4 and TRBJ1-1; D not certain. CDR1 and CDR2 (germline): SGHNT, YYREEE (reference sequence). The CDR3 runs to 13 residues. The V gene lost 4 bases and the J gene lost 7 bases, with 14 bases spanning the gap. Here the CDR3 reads CASSPTGRNEAFF. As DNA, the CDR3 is TGTGCCAGCAGCCCAACCGGACGGAATGAAGCTTTCTTT.

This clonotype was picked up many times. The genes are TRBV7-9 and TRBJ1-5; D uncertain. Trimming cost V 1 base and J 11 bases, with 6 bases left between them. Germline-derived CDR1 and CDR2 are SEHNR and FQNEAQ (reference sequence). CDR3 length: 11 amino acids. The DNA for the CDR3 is TGTGCCAGCAGCTTAGGGTTAGCCCAGCATTTT. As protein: CASSLGLAQHF.

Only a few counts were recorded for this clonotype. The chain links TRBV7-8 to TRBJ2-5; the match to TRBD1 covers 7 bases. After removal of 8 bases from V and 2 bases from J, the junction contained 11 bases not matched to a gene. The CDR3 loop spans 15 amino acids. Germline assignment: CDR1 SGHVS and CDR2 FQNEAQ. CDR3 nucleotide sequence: TGTGCCAGCGGACCTTCGACAGGGTCTCAAGAGACCCAGTACTTC. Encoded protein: CASGPSTGSQETQYF.

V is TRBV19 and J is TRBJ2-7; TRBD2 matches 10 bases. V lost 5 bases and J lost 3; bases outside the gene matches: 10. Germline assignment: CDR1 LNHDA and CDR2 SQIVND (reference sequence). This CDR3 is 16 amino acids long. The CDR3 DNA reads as TGTGCCAGTAGTCCCTCAAGACTAGCGGGCTACTACGAGCAGTACTTC. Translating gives CASSPSRLAGYYEQYF.

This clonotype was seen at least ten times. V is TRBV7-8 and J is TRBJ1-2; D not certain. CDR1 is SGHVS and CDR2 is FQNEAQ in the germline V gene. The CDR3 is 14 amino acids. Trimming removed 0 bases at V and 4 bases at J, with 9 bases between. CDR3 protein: CASSLAGSSYGYTF. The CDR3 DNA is TGTGCCAGCAGCTTAGCGGGCAGTTCCTATGGCTACACCTTC.

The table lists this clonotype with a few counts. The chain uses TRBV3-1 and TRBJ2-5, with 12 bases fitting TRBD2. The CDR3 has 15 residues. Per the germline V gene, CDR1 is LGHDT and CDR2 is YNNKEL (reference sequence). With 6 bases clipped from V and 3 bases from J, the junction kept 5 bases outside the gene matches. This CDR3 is CASRKWTSGEETQYF. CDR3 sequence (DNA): TGTGCCAGCAGGAAATGGACTAGCGGGGAAGAGACCCAGTACTTC.

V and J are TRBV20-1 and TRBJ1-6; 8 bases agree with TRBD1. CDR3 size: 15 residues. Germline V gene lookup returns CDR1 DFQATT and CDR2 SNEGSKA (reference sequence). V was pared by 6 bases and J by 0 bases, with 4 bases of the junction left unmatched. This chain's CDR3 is CSAPDRDSYNSPLHF. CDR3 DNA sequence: TGCAGTGCCCCGGACAGGGACTCCTATAATTCACCCCTCCACTTT.

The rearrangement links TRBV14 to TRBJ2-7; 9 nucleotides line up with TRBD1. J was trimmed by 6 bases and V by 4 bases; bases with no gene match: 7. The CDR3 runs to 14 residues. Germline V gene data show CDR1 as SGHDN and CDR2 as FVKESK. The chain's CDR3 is CASSPDLGQGEQYF. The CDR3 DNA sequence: TGTGCCAGCAGCCCCGACTTGGGACAGGGCGAGCAGTACTTC.

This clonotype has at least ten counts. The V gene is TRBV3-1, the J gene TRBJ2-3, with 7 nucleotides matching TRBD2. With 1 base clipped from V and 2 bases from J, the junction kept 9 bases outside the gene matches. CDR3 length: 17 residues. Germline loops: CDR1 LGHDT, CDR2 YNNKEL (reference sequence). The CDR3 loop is CASSQVGTGTNTDTQYF. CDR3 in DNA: TGTGCCAGCAGCCAAGTGGGGACCGGGACTAACACAGATACGCAGTATTTT.

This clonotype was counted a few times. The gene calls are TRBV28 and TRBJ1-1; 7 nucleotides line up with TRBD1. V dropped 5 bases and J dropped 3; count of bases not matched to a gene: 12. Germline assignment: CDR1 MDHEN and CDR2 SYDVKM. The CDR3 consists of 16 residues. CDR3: CASSPQTGSGDTEAFF. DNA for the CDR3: TGTGCCAGCAGTCCCCAGACAGGGAGCGGTGACACTGAAGCTTTCTTT.

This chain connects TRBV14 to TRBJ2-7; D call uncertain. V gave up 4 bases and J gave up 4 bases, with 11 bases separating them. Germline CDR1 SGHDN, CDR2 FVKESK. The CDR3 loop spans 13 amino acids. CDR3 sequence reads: CASSRLGSYEQYF. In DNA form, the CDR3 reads TGTGCCAGCAGCCGTCTGGGTTCTTACGAGCAGTACTTC.